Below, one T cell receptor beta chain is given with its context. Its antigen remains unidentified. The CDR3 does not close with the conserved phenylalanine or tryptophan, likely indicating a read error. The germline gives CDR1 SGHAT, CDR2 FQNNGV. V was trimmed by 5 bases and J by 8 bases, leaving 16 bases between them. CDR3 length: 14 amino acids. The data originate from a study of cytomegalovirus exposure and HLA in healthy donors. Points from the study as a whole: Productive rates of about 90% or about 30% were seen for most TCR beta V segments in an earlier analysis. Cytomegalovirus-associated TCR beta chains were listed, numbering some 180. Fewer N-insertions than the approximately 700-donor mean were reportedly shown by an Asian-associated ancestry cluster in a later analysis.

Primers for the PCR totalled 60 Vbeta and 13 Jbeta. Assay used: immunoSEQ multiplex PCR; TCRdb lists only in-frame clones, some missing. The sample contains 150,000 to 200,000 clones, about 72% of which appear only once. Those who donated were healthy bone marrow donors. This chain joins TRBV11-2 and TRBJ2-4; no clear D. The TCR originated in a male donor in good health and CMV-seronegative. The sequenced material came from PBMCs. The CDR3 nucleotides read TGTGCCAGCAGCCCGGCCGGGTTTGTGGACATTCAGTACTCC. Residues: CASSPAGFVDIQYS.